What follows describes a single TCR beta chain. Its antigen is as yet unknown. Only in-frame clones appear in the TCRdb table, and some are missing; sequencing was by immunoSEQ multiplex PCR. This table holds some 100,000 clones, about 90% found once. Trimming cost V 5 bases and J 5 bases, with 13 bases left between them. Per the germline V gene, CDR1 is SGHAT and CDR2 is FQNNGV. CDR3 size: 15 residues. This entry belongs to a study of graft-versus-host responses after intestinal transplantation. Study as a whole: Recipients had multivisceral, liver-intestinal, or isolated intestinal transplants. Tacrolimus and steroids were given for around three years to all recipients after anti-thymocyte globulin induction. General study points: In patients with graft-donor T cell macrochimerism, allograft graft-versus-host to host-versus-graft clonal ratios were high. An association linked early post-transplant HvG declines with peak circulating GvH clone levels.

The chain uses TRBV11-2 and TRBJ1-6; the D is unclear. This clonotype originated in a human donor who was the organ donor for an intestinal transplant. The material sequenced was unstimulated CD4+ T cells sorted from spleen or lymph node cells, taken before transplant. CDR3 residues: CASSPRPGDNSPLHF. CDR3 DNA sequence: TGTGCCAGCAGCCCTCGTCCAGGAGATAATTCACCCCTCCACTTT.